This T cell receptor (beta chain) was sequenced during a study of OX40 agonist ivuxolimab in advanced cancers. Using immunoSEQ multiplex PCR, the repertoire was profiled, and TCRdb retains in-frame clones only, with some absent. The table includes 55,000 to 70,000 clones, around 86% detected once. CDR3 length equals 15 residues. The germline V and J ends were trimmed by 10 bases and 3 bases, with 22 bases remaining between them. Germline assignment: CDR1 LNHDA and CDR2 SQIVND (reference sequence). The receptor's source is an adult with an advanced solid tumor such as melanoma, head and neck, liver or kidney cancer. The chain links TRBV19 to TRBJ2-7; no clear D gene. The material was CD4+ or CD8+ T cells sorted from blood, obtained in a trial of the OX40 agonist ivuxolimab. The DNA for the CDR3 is TGTGCCACCCAGCGAGACGGGTCAGGCCTCTACGAGCAGTACTTC. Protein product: CATQRDGSGLYEQYF.